The 9 T cell receptor beta chains listed next were all sequenced from one sample in a study of blood T cell repertoires in COVID-19. Repertoires were generated with immunoSEQ multiplex PCR, while TCRdb's copy carries only in-frame clones and drops some. Counted here are about 360,000 clones, around nine tenths occurring once; the ten biggest clones make up under 3%. What was sequenced was peripheral blood. Receptors were obtained from a human donor in a cohort sampled during active COVID-19.

The chain joins TRBV6-4 to TRBJ2-2, with 8 bases fitting TRBD2. From germline, CDR1 is MRHNA and CDR2 SNTAGT. The V segment lost 4 bases and the J segment 2 bases; nucleotides outside the gene matches: 6. This CDR3 is 16 amino acids long. The CDR3 DNA reads as TGTGCCAGCAGTGCCTCCGGGGGGGATAACACCGGGGAGCTGTTTTTT. This codes for CASSASGGDNTGELFF.

This clone was found once. V gene TRBV4-2 combines with J gene TRBJ2-3; 12 bases map to TRBD1. The length of the CDR3 is 16 residues. CDR1 and CDR2 from the germline V gene are LGHNA and YNFKEQ. Losses at the gene ends were 2 bases for V and 5 bases for J; bases not matched to a gene: 5. The CDR3 nucleotides are TGTGCCAGCAGCCAATCGGGACAGGGGGCGGAAGATACGCAGTATTTT. Its protein product is CASSQSGQGAEDTQYF.

The V and J genes are TRBV19 and TRBJ2-2, with D possibly TRBD1 on 5 matching bases. CDR3 length: 15 amino acids. From germline, CDR1 is LNHDA and CDR2 SQIVND (reference sequence). The V end was cut by 3 bases, the J end by 5 bases, with 13 bases between. CDR3 bases: TGTGCCAGTAGTATGGGCAGGGTAGGGACCGGGGAGCTGTTTTTT. Its translation is CASSMGRVGTGELFF.

The chain is built from TRBV11-3 and TRBJ2-2, with TRBD2 identical over 11 bases. Per germline, CDR1 SGHNT and CDR2 YENEEA. Trimming cost V 6 bases and J 5 bases; bases outside gene matches: 5. The CDR3 is 15 residues long. The CDR3 spells CASSSGGADTGELFF. The CDR3 nucleotides read TGTGCCAGCAGTAGCGGGGGGGCCGATACCGGGGAGCTGTTTTTT. The whole variable domain, filled in from reference TRBV11-3 and TRBJ2-2, reads EAGVVQSPRYKIIEKKQPVAFWCNPISGHNTLYWYLQNLGQGPELLIRYENEEAVDDSQLPKDRFSAERLKGVDSTLKIQPAELGDSAVYLCASSSGGADTGELFFGEGSRLTVL.

The rearrangement joins TRBV30 to TRBJ2-1; 10 positions match TRBD1. Germline V CDR1 and CDR2: GTSNPN, SVGIG (reference sequence). This CDR3 has 15 amino acids. The J segment lost 9 bases and the V segment lost 2 bases, leaving 10 bases of the junction unmatched. Here the CDR3 DNA reads TGTGCCTGGAGTCCCCGGGACAGGGGTGGCCGTGAGCAGTTCTTC. Amino acids: CAWSPRDRGGREQFF.

This sequence joins TRBV2 and TRBJ1-5; D is perhaps TRBD1 (5 bases). CDR1 is SNHLY and CDR2 is FYNNEI in the germline V gene. Trimming stripped 4 bases from V and 7 bases from J, with 14 bases between. The CDR3 contains 14 residues. CDR3 protein: CASSGRTGRQPQHF. CDR3 coding DNA: TGTGCCAGCAGTGGGAGAACAGGTCGACAGCCCCAGCATTTT.

This sequence joins TRBV5-1 and TRBJ2-5; 9 bases align to TRBD1. The junction had 5 bases not matched to a gene; V was cut back by 0 bases and J by 5 bases. The CDR3 spans 15 residues. The V gene's germline CDR1 is SGHRS and CDR2 YFSETQ. In DNA form, the CDR3 reads TGCGCCAGCAGCTTGGCACAGGGGGCGGGTGAGACCCAGTACTTC. Amino acid sequence: CASSLAQGAGETQYF. Variable domain in full (rest from reference TRBV5-1 and TRBJ2-5): KAGVTQTPRYLIKTRGQQVTLSCSPISGHRSVSWYQQTPGQGLQFLFEYFSETQRNKGNFPGRFSGRQFSNSRSEMNVSTLELGDSALYLCASSLAQGAGETQYFGPGTRLLVL.

The genes are TRBV11-2 and TRBJ2-7; 11 bases fit TRBD2. CDR3 length: 15 residues. V lost 5 bases and J lost 7; bases outside the gene matches: 10. Looked up from germline, CDR1 is SGHAT and CDR2 is FQNNGV. The CDR3 protein is CASSVIAGGPLEQYF. The CDR3 DNA reads as TGTGCCAGCAGCGTTATAGCGGGAGGGCCTTTAGAGCAGTACTTC.

CDR3 amino acids: CASSLGLGGHTYEQYF. In nucleotides, the CDR3 is TGTGCCAGCAGCTTAGGGCTGGGAGGGCACACCTACGAGCAGTACTTC. The chain carries TRBV7-2 and TRBJ2-7; the match to TRBD2 covers 7 bases. Germline V CDR1 and CDR2: SGHTA, FQGNSA. With 1 base clipped from V and 2 bases from J, the junction kept 8 bases outside the gene matches. The length of the CDR3 is 16 residues.